The source of this TCR beta chain is a study of cytotoxic CD8 clonotypes in ibrutinib-treated CLL. Findings of the study overall: Progressing patients had sampling times that differed from those of sustained-remission patients.

Data came from immunoSEQ multiplex PCR; TCRdb stores just in-frame clones and leaves some out. The repertoire holds some 10,000 clones, with around 63% as singletons. This clone has more than one count but fewer than ten. As yet, its antigen is unknown. V dropped 3 bases and J dropped 4; count of bases not matched to a gene: 7. The germline V gene has CDR1 PRHDT and CDR2 FYEKMQ (reference sequence). The CDR3 is made up of 15 amino acids. Sample: PBMCs, taken before ibrutinib treatment. The clonotype originates from a human donor with chronic lymphocytic leukemia. The chain couples TRBV13 to TRBJ1-2; the match to TRBD1 covers 8 bases. CDR3 amino acids: CASSFLTGAGYGYTF. CDR3 nucleotides: TGTGCCAGCAGCTTCTTGACAGGGGCGGGCTATGGCTACACCTTC.